Shown below are 25 T cell receptor beta chains from a single sample sequenced in a study of blood T cell repertoires in COVID-19. Profiled with immunoSEQ multiplex PCR; TCRdb holds only in-frame clones, not every one. The data contain approximately 82,000 clones, roughly 78% of them singletons. What was sequenced was peripheral blood. The receptors were sampled from a man in his fifties with active or convalescent COVID-19.

The chain employs TRBV27 and TRBJ2-4, with a possible D match to TRBD1 (5 bases). The CDR3 loop spans 14 amino acids. V lost 2 bases and J 2 bases, leaving 7 bases between the germline ends. CDR1 and CDR2 from the germline V gene are MNHEY and SMNVEV (reference sequence). The CDR3 DNA reads as TGTGCCAGCAGTTTAGCAGGGACCAAAAACATTCAGTACTTC. This gives the protein CASSLAGTKNIQYF.

DNA of the CDR3: TGCGCCAGCAGCGTACAGGGGGGCCTCCACAATGAGCAGTTCTTC. The encoded protein is CASSVQGGLHNEQFF. This chain connects TRBV5-1 to TRBJ2-1; TRBD1 matches 8 bases. CDR1 and CDR2 from the germline V gene are SGHRS and YFSETQ. CDR3 length equals 15 residues. Germline trimming cut 4 bases from V and 5 bases from J; bases unmatched to any gene: 8.

The V gene is TRBV7-8, the J gene TRBJ2-3; D might be TRBD1 (5 bases). CDR3 length: 16 residues. The germline V and J ends were trimmed by 0 bases and 2 bases, with 12 bases remaining between them. Per germline, CDR1 SGHVS and CDR2 FQNEAQ. CDR3 region: CASSLAVSGATDTQYF. Written as DNA, the CDR3 is TGTGCCAGCAGCTTAGCGGTTTCTGGGGCCACAGATACGCAGTATTTT.

This chain joins TRBV7-6 and TRBJ2-2; a weak D match, TRBD1 (5 bases). The length of the CDR3 is 14 residues. Trimming took off 1 base at V and 7 bases at J, with 10 bases between the two ends. The V gene's germline CDR1 is SGHVS and CDR2 FNYEAQ. In DNA, the CDR3 is TGTGCCAGCAGCTTAGAGGGGTACGGCGGGGAGCTGTTTTTT. This sequence encodes CASSLEGYGGELFF.

The chain joins TRBV28 to TRBJ2-3, with 7 nucleotides matching TRBD1. With 6 bases clipped from V and 0 bases from J, the junction kept 9 bases outside the gene matches. CDR3 length: 16 amino acids. Germline-derived CDR1 and CDR2 are MDHEN and SYDVKM. CDR3 nucleotides: TGTGCCAGCAGATTACAGGGGAGCTCTAGCACAGATACGCAGTATTTT. Protein product: CASRLQGSSSTDTQYF.

The chain carries TRBV2 and TRBJ2-1, with TRBD2 as a possible D gene (6 bases). Germline V gene lookup returns CDR1 SNHLY and CDR2 FYNNEI. The length of the CDR3 is 15 residues. The V end lost 9 bases, the J end lost 6 bases, and 21 bases lay between the germline ends. In DNA form, the CDR3 reads TGTGCCAGTTCCCGGGATGGCGGGGCCTTCAATGAGCAGTTCTTC. Translation: CASSRDGGAFNEQFF.

The chain joins TRBV3-1 (or the pseudogene TRBV3-2) to TRBJ1-2; 8 bases agree with TRBD1. Germline CDR1 is LGHDT and CDR2 is YNNKEL (reference sequence). There are 16 residues in the CDR3. V shed 2 bases, J shed 2 bases, and the junction held 7 bases outside the gene matches. The CDR3 here is CASSQSQGASNYGYTF. For the CDR3, the DNA is TGTGCCAGCAGCCAAAGCCAGGGGGCCTCAAACTATGGCTACACCTTC.

This chain joins TRBV9 and TRBJ1-3, with unresolved D. The V gene lost 2 bases and the J gene lost 0 bases, with 9 bases spanning the gap. In germline, CDR1 is SGDLS, CDR2 YYNGEE. The CDR3 has 15 residues. The DNA of the CDR3 is TGTGCCAGCAGCGTTAGCACTTCCTCTGGAAACACCATATATTTT. This codes for CASSVSTSSGNTIYF.

The J gene is TRBJ2-5, the V gene TRBV30, with D perhaps TRBD1 (5 bases). V lost 5 bases to trimming and J lost 5 bases, with 12 bases between them. The CDR3 totals 12 residues. Germline lookup yields CDR1 GTSNPN and CDR2 SVGIG (reference sequence). DNA for the CDR3: TGTGCCTGGGGCAGGGTGAAGGAGACCCAGTACTTC. Its protein is CAWGRVKETQYF.

The rearrangement joins TRBV7-9 to TRBJ2-2, with unresolved D. Germline V gene data show CDR1 as SEHNR and CDR2 as FQNEAQ (reference sequence). CDR3 length equals 15 residues. V shed 2 bases and J shed 4 bases, with 11 bases lying between them. CDR3 amino acids: CASSLLLSGTGELFF. CDR3 bases: TGTGCCAGCAGCTTATTGCTTTCGGGCACCGGGGAGCTGTTTTTT.

The chain carries TRBV12-5 and TRBJ1-1; D not certain. Trimming stripped 5 bases from V and 0 bases from J, with 10 bases between. The CDR3 sequence is 14 residues long. Germline V CDR1 and CDR2: LGHNT, FRNRAP. This CDR3 reads CASGLDTMNTEAFF. The CDR3 DNA sequence: TGTGCTAGTGGTCTCGACACAATGAACACTGAAGCTTTCTTT.

The rearrangement uses TRBV19 and TRBJ1-5, with D tentatively TRBD1 (6 bases). The CDR3 consists of 13 residues. The germline V gene has CDR1 LNHDA and CDR2 SQIVND (reference sequence). The V gene lost 10 bases and the J gene lost 3 bases, with 13 bases spanning the gap. The CDR3 sequence: CATSGQNNQPQHF. Written as DNA, the CDR3 is TGTGCCACCTCAGGACAGAACAATCAGCCCCAGCATTTT. Complete variable domain (other parts from reference TRBV19 and TRBJ1-5): DGGITQSPKYLFRKEGQNVTLSCEQNLNHDAMYWYRQDPGQGLRLIYYSQIVNDFQKGDIAEGYSVSREKKESFPLTVTSAQKNPTAFYLCATSGQNNQPQHFGDGTRLSIL.

The chain joins TRBV25-1 to TRBJ2-3; maybe TRBD1 (7 bases). CDR1 is MGHDK, CDR2 SYGVNS, per germline. The V gene lost 2 bases and the J gene lost 0 bases, with 12 bases spanning the gap. This CDR3 has 16 residues. DNA of the CDR3: TGTGCCAGCAGTGAAGGAGGGGGCCCCAGCACAGATACGCAGTATTTT. This gives the protein CASSEGGGPSTDTQYF.

This chain links TRBV6-5 with TRBJ2-7; 7 nucleotides agree with TRBD1. CDR3 length: 13 amino acids. CDR1 is MNHEY, CDR2 SVGAGI, per germline. V gave up 2 bases and J gave up 5 bases; unmatched junction bases: 3. CDR3 bases: TGTGCCAGCAGTTACGCAGGGGGAGACGAGCAGTACGTC. Translated: CASSYAGGDEQYV.

This sequence joins TRBV7-2 and TRBJ2-1; 8 bases are a match to TRBD2. After removal of 10 bases from V and 1 base from J, the junction contained 9 bases not matched to a gene. Looked up from germline, CDR1 is SGHTA and CDR2 is FQGNSA. The CDR3 is made up of 15 amino acids. In nucleotides, the CDR3 is TGTGCCACCTCCGCGGGGGGTTCGTCCTACAATGAGCAGTTCTTC. Its protein product is CATSAGGSSYNEQFF.

The chain carries TRBV2 and TRBJ1-1; D is perhaps TRBD1 (5 bases). CDR1 SNHLY and CDR2 FYNNEI come from the germline V gene. CDR3 size: 12 residues. Trimming stripped 6 bases from V and 1 base from J, with 6 bases between. CDR3 nucleotide sequence: TGTGCCAGCAGAACAGGGAACACTGAAGCTTTCTTT. Residues: CASRTGNTEAFF. The variable domain in full, with the rest retrieved from reference TRBV2 and TRBJ1-1, is EPEVTQTPSHQVTQMGQEVILRCVPISNHLYFYWYRQILGQKVEFLVSFYNNEISEKSEIFDDQFSVERPDGSNFTLKIRSTKLEDSAMYFCASRTGNTEAFFGQGTRLTVV.

The rearrangement uses TRBV15 and TRBJ1-2; D call uncertain. This CDR3 contains 16 residues. The germline V gene encodes CDR1 LNHNV and CDR2 YYDKDF (reference sequence). Trimming removed 0 bases at V and 4 bases at J, with 15 bases between. The chain's CDR3 is CATSRDPRVEFYGYTF. The CDR3 DNA follows: TGTGCCACCAGCAGAGATCCGAGGGTTGAGTTCTATGGCTACACCTTC.

This sequence joins TRBV27 and TRBJ2-5; 7 positions agree with TRBD2. J was trimmed by 5 bases and V by 4 bases; bases with no gene match: 10. This CDR3 region has 15 residues. Germline-derived CDR1 and CDR2 are MNHEY and SMNVEV (reference sequence). CDR3 bases: TGTGCCAGCAGTTCCACTAGCGCCCTCCATGAGACCCAGTACTTC. Its protein product is CASSSTSALHETQYF.

V is TRBV6-2 or TRBV6-3 and J is TRBJ1-1, with a possible D match to TRBD1 (6 bases). Trimming removed 0 bases from V and 0 bases from J, with 17 bases in between. The germline CDR1 and CDR2 sequences are MNHEY and SVGEGT. The CDR3 contains 18 residues. CDR3 DNA sequence: TGTGCCAGCAGTTACTCATTCCGGGACACCATCTTGAACACTGAAGCTTTCTTT. This gives the protein CASSYSFRDTILNTEAFF.

The gene calls are TRBV27 and TRBJ1-4; no definite D call. V lost 7 bases, J lost 1 base, and 13 bases lay in between. The germline V gene has CDR1 MNHEY and CDR2 SMNVEV (reference sequence). The CDR3 is 15 amino acids. CDR3 DNA sequence: TGTGCCAGCAAAGTTGCGGGAGTAACTAATGAAAAACTGTTTTTT. This translates into CASKVAGVTNEKLFF.

The rearrangement uses TRBV4-2 and TRBJ2-4, with D possibly being TRBD1 (6 bases). Deletions cut 0 bases from V and 0 bases from J, with 12 bases between. This CDR3 spans 17 amino acids. The V gene's germline CDR1 is LGHNA and CDR2 YNFKEQ. For the CDR3, the DNA is TGTGCCAGCAGCCAAGAAGGGTCCAGGGGAGCCAAAAACATTCAGTACTTC. This gives the protein CASSQEGSRGAKNIQYF.

The CDR3 DNA follows: TGTGCCAGCAGTGGCGGGGGGAGCGAGACCCAGTACTTC. Translated, it gives CASSGGGSETQYF. This rearrangement joins TRBV6-6 to TRBJ2-5, with 8 bases that match TRBD2. The V gene's germline CDR1 is MNHNY and CDR2 SVGAGI (reference sequence). The ends lost 5 bases at V and 5 bases at J; junction bases unmatched: 4. The CDR3 is 13 residues long.

CDR3 sequence reads: CASRGGSGANVLTF. CDR3 DNA sequence: TGTGCCAGCCGGGGTGGGAGCGGGGCCAACGTCCTGACTTTC. The chain links TRBV6-5 to TRBJ2-6; D might be TRBD2 (5 bases). The CDR3 has 14 residues. The germline gives CDR1 MNHEY, CDR2 SVGAGI. Trimming took off 8 bases at V and 4 bases at J, with 12 bases between the two ends.

The rearrangement uses TRBV11-2 and TRBJ2-3, with 11 bases matching TRBD2. Germline V gene lookup returns CDR1 SGHAT and CDR2 FQNNGV. CDR3 length: 17 amino acids. Trimming removed 1 base from V and 3 bases from J; junction bases left unmatched: 6. CDR3 amino acids: CASSLALASGGTDTQYF. The CDR3 nucleotides are TGTGCCAGCAGCTTAGCCCTAGCTAGCGGGGGGACAGATACGCAGTATTTT.

This chain links TRBV28 with TRBJ1-2; 7 bases line up with TRBD1. Looked up from germline, CDR1 is MDHEN and CDR2 is SYDVKM. The V segment lost 2 bases and the J segment 7 bases; nucleotides outside the gene matches: 4. This CDR3 is 13 amino acids long. This CDR3 is CASSLGQVAGYTF. The CDR3 DNA reads TGTGCCAGCAGTTTAGGACAGGTGGCTGGCTACACCTTC.